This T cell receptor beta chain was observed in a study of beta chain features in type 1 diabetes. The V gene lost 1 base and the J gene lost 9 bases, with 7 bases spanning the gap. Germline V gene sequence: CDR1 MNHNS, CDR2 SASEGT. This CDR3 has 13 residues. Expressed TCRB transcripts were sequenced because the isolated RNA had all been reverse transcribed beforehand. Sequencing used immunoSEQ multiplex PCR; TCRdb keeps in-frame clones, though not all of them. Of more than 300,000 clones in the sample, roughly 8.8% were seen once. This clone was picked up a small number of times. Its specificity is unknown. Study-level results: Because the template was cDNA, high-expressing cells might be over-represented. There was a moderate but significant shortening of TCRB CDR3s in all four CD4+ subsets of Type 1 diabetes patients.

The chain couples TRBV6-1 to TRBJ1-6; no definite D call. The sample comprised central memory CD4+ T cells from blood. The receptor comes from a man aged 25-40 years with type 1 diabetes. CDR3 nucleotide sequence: TGTGCCAGCAGTGAAGGGTCCGGTTCACCCCTCCACTTT. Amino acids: CASSEGSGSPLHF.